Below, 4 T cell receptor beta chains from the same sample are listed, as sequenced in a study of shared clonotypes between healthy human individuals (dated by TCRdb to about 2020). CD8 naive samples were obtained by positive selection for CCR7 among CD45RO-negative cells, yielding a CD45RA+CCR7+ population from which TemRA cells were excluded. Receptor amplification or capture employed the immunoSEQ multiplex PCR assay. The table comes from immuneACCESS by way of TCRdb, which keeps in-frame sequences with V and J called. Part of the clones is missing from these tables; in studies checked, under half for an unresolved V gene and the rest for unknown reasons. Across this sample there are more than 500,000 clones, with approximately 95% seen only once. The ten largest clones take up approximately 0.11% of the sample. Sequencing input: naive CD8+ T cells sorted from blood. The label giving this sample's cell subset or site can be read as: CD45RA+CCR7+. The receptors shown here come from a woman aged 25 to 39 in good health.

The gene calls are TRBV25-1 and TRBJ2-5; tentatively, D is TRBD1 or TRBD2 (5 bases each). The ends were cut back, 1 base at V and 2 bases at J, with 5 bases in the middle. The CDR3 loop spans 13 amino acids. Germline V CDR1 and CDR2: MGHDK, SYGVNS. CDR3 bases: TGTGCCAGCAGTGAATGGGGGCAAGAGACCCAGTACTTC. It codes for CASSEWGQETQYF.

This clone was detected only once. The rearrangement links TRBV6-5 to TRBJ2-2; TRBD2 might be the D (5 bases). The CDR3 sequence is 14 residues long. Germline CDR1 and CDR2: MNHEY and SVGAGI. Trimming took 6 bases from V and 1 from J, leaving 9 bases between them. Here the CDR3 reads CASRPGLNTGELFF. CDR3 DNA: TGTGCCAGCAGACCGGGATTGAACACCGGGGAGCTGTTTTTT.

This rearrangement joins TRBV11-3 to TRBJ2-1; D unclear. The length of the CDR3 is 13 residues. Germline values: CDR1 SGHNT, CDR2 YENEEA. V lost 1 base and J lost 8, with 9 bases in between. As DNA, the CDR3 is TGTGCCAGCAGCTTAGTCGACTTGGATGAGCAGTTCTTC. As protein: CASSLVDLDEQFF.

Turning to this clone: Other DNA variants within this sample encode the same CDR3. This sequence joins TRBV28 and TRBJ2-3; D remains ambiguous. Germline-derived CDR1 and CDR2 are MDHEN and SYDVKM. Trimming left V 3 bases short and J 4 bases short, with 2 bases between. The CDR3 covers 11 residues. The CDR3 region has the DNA TGTGCCAGCAGTTTGCCAGATACGCAGTATTTT. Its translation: CASSLPDTQYF.